Listed here are 2 T cell receptor beta chains from one sample, sequenced in a study of OX40 agonist ivuxolimab in advanced cancers. Here immunoSEQ multiplex PCR was the method, and the copy in TCRdb shows in-frame clones only, minus some. The table lists 50,000 to 70,000 clones, more than 75% of them singletons, with less than 3.5% in the top ten. The material sequenced was CD4+ or CD8+ T cells sorted from blood, taken in a trial of the OX40 agonist ivuxolimab. The receptor set was obtained from an adult with an advanced solid tumor such as melanoma, head and neck, liver or kidney cancer.

This sequence joins TRBV4-3 and TRBJ2-3; D may be TRBD2 (5 bases). Germline lookup yields CDR1 LGHNA and CDR2 YSLEER. V was cut by 1 base and J by 5 bases, with 7 bases left in between. This CDR3 is built from 13 residues. DNA for the CDR3: TGCGCCAGCAGCCAAGGTACTAGAGATACGCAGTATTTT. As protein: CASSQGTRDTQYF.

This chain joins TRBV19 and TRBJ2-7, with 9 bases matching TRBD2. Losses at the gene ends were 6 bases for V and 5 bases for J; bases not matched to a gene: 8. Germline-derived CDR1 and CDR2 are LNHDA and SQIVND (reference sequence). This CDR3 is 14 amino acids long. The CDR3 DNA follows: TGTGCCAGTAGCTCGACTAGCGGATTTGACGAGCAGTACTTC. Translated: CASSSTSGFDEQYF.